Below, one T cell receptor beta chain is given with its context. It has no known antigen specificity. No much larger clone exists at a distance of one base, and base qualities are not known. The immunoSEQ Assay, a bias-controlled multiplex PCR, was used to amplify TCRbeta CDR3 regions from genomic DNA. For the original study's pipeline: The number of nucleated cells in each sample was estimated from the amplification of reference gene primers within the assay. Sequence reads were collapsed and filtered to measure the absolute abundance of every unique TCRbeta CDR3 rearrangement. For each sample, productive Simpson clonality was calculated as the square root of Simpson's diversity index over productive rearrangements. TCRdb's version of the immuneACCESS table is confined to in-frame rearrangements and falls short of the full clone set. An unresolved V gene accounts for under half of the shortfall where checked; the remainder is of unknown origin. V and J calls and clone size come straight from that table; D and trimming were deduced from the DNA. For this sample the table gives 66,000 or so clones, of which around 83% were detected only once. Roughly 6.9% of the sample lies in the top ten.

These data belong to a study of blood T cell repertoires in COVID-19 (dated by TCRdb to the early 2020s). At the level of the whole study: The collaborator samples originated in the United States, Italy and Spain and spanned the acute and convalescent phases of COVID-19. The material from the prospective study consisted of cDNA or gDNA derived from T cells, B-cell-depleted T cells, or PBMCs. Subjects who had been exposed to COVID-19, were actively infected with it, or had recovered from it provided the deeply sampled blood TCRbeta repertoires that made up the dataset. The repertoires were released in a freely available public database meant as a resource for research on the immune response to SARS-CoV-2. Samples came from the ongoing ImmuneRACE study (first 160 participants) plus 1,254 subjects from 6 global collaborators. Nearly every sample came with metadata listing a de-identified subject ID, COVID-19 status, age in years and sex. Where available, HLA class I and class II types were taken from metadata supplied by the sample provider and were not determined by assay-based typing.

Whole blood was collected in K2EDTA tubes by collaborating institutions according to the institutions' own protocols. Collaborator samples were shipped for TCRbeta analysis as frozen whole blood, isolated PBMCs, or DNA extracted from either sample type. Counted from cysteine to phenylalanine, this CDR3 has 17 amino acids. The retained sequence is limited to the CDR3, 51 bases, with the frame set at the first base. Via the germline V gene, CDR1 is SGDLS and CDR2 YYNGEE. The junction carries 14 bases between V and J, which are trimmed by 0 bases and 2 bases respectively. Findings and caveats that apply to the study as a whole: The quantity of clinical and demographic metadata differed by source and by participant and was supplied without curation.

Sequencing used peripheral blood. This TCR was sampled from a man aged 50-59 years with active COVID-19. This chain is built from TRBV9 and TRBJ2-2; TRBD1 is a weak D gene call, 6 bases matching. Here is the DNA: TGTGCCAGCAGCGTAGGCCCGTCAGGGGCCAACACCGGGGAGCTGTTTTTT. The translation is CASSVGPSGANTGELFF.